Presented here are 20 T cell receptor beta chains from one specimen sequenced in a study of cytomegalovirus exposure and HLA in healthy donors. Amplification used 60 Vbeta primers and 13 Jbeta primers. Assay: immunoSEQ multiplex PCR; the TCRdb copy retains only in-frame clones and omits some. The sample has about 110,000 clones; 75% to 80% are singletons. The specimen was PBMCs. These receptors were collected from a woman aged 30 to 39 in good health and CMV-seronegative.

This clone was observed a handful of times. The chain combines TRBV6-5 with TRBJ1-5; D perhaps matches TRBD1 (6 bases). The CDR3 spans 14 residues. Trimming took off 5 bases at V and 5 bases at J, with 13 bases between the two ends. Germline assignment: CDR1 MNHEY and CDR2 SVGAGI. This CDR3 is CASSLGGRDQPQHF. The CDR3 DNA sequence: TGTGCCAGCAGTCTGGGGGGGCGCGATCAGCCCCAGCATTTT.

The rearrangement joins TRBV29-1 to TRBJ2-1; 9 positions agree with TRBD1. V was clipped by 6 bases and J by 4 bases; unmatched bases: 4. Germline V gene sequence: CDR1 SQVTM, CDR2 ANQGSEA. The CDR3 runs to 13 residues. This CDR3 is CSVTGGVYNEQFF. CDR3 DNA: TGCAGCGTAACAGGGGGCGTTTACAATGAGCAGTTCTTC.

This chain connects TRBV5-1 to TRBJ2-5, with 11 nucleotides matching TRBD1. This CDR3 has 15 residues. Germline V lookup: CDR1 SGHRS, CDR2 YFSETQ. J was trimmed by 5 bases and V by 7 bases; bases with no gene match: 10. DNA of the CDR3: TGCGCCAGCTCCCTCGGACAGGGGGCTTTCGAGACCCAGTACTTC. It specifies CASSLGQGAFETQYF.

Points on this clone: One end of the junction does not line up with germline, which may come from a read error. This chain uses TRBV7-7 with TRBJ2-5, with 10 bases fitting TRBD2. Germline loops: CDR1 SSHAT, CDR2 FNYEAQ (reference sequence). This CDR3 is built from 19 residues. CDR3 residues: CASSRTSGTIPNSGETQYF. The CDR3 DNA is TGTGCTAGCAGCAGGACTAGCGGAACCATTCCCAACTCAGGGGAGACCCAGTACTTC.

The chain links TRBV7-6 to TRBJ2-2, with TRBD1 identical over 9 bases. The CDR3 has 18 amino acids. Germline CDR1 reads SGHVS; CDR2 reads FNYEAQ. J gave up 2 bases and V 2 bases, and 9 bases lay outside the gene matches. CDR3 sequence: CASSLYSPDRGNTGELFF. For the CDR3, the DNA is TGTGCCAGCAGCTTATATTCCCCGGACAGGGGTAACACCGGGGAGCTGTTTTTT.

The rearrangement links TRBV4-1 to TRBJ2-5; 12 nucleotides match TRBD2. Trimming took 0 bases from V and 5 from J; bases not matched to a gene: 13. This CDR3 contains 19 residues. Germline CDR1 MGHRA, CDR2 YSYEKL. The CDR3, as DNA: TGCGCCAGCAGCCAAGAGGCACTAGCGGGGGGAGGCCGGAGGGAGACCCAGTACTTC. It specifies CASSQEALAGGGRRETQYF.

This sequence joins TRBV29-1 and TRBJ2-4; 9 bases map to TRBD1. Germline CDR1 reads SQVTM; CDR2 reads ANQGSEA. The CDR3 sequence is 13 residues long. V shed 7 bases and J 5 bases; nucleotides not matched to a gene: 6. CDR3: CSARTGAQNIQYF. The DNA for the CDR3 is TGCAGCGCTCGGACAGGGGCCCAAAACATTCAGTACTTC.

The chain couples TRBV6-5 to TRBJ2-2, with 7 positions matching TRBD1. Germline assignment: CDR1 MNHEY and CDR2 SVGAGI. This CDR3 comprises 15 residues. Trimming at V came to 6 bases and at J to 7 bases, leaving 11 bases not matched to a gene. The CDR3 DNA sequence: TGTGCCAGCAGGACCCAGACAGGGTTGGGCGGGGAGCTGTTTTTT. Its protein is CASRTQTGLGGELFF.

This clone was seen once. The chain recombines TRBV11-2 with TRBJ2-1; D gene unclear. The CDR3 has 14 amino acids. From germline, CDR1 is SGHAT and CDR2 FQNNGV. Trimming took 1 base from V and 1 from J, leaving 5 bases between them. DNA for the CDR3: TGTGCCAGCAGCTTAGTCGCGTCCTACAATGAGCAGTTCTTC. Protein sequence: CASSLVASYNEQFF.

The chain has TRBV6-5 and TRBJ1-2, with D possibly being TRBD1 (6 bases). Germline V gene sequence: CDR1 MNHEY, CDR2 SVGAGI. This CDR3 spans 13 amino acids. V lost 7 bases to trimming and J lost 3 bases, with 12 bases between them. The CDR3 nucleotides are TGTGCCAGCACCGGACAGTATGACTATGGCTACACCTTC. This translates into CASTGQYDYGYTF.

The chain has TRBV4-3 and TRBJ2-7; possibly TRBD1 for D (5 bases). CDR3 size: 19 residues. Germline assignment: CDR1 LGHNA and CDR2 YSLEER. V lost 1 base to trimming and J lost 3 bases, with 25 bases between them. CDR3 nucleotide sequence: TGCGCCAGCAGCCAAGCCTTAAACCACAGGAGAGCCTTGGGCTACGAGCAGTACTTC. Protein product: CASSQALNHRRALGYEQYF.

The V and J genes are TRBV19 and TRBJ1-2; 7 bases match TRBD1. J lost 8 bases, V lost 0 bases, and 6 bases had no gene match. The CDR3 length is 14 residues. In germline, CDR1 is LNHDA, CDR2 SQIVND (reference sequence). CDR3 sequence reads: CASSIEAGGTGYTF. CDR3 nucleotides: TGTGCCAGTAGTATAGAGGCAGGGGGGACCGGCTACACCTTC.

J is TRBJ2-2 and V is TRBV11-2; D remains ambiguous. This CDR3 has 15 residues. V was pared by 2 bases and J by 4 bases, with 11 bases between. Germline loops: CDR1 SGHAT, CDR2 FQNNGV. CDR3 nucleotide sequence: TGTGCCAGCAGCTTATCATCAGGCCTCACCGGGGAGCTGTTTTTT. Protein product: CASSLSSGLTGELFF.

This chain joins TRBV7-8 and TRBJ1-1; possible D gene TRBD1, 6 bases. Germline V gives CDR1 SGHVS, CDR2 FQNEAQ. This CDR3 comprises 13 residues. V was pared by 4 bases and J by 5 bases, with 11 bases between. In nucleotides, the CDR3 is TGTGCCAGCAGCTCCAGGGGCTGGACTGAAGCTTTCTTT. It codes for CASSSRGWTEAFF.

The J gene is TRBJ1-5, the V gene TRBV29-1, with D hard to call. Germline CDR1 and CDR2: SQVTM and ANQGSEA. The CDR3 is 14 residues long. The V and J ends lost 7 bases and 2 bases respectively, with 15 bases between them. The DNA for the CDR3 is TGCAGCGCCACCGGGGTTGGGGGCAATCAGCCCCAGCATTTT. Amino acids: CSATGVGGNQPQHF.

J is TRBJ1-1 and V is TRBV2; D is uncertain. The CDR3 is made up of 13 amino acids. Germline lookup yields CDR1 SNHLY and CDR2 FYNNEI. Trimming removed 2 bases at V and 7 bases at J, with 11 bases between. The CDR3 sequence is CASSETLQVEAFF. The CDR3 coding sequence is TGTGCCAGCAGTGAAACACTGCAGGTTGAAGCTTTCTTT.

The rearrangement joins TRBV19 to TRBJ1-1; tentatively, D is TRBD1 (6 bases). Germline V lookup: CDR1 LNHDA, CDR2 SQIVND (reference sequence). V was pared by 4 bases and J by 0 bases, with 9 bases between. There are 14 residues in the CDR3. CDR3 sequence reads: CASSNDRMNTEAFF. The CDR3 DNA follows: TGTGCCAGTAGTAATGACAGGATGAACACTGAAGCTTTCTTT.

This chain uses TRBV6-1 with TRBJ1-4; the match to TRBD1 covers 9 bases. The V gene end was trimmed by 6 bases and the J gene end by 8 bases; junction bases not matched to a gene: 10. Germline lookup yields CDR1 MNHNS and CDR2 SASEGT. The CDR3 extends over 15 amino acids. The CDR3 loop reads CASRQDRGYNEKLFF. The CDR3 DNA reads TGTGCCAGCAGACAAGACAGGGGGTATAACGAAAAACTGTTTTTT.

The rearrangement uses TRBV28 and TRBJ2-7, with 9 bases identical to TRBD2. This CDR3 comprises 15 residues. V lost 5 bases and J lost 4; bases outside the gene matches: 9. In germline, CDR1 is MDHEN, CDR2 SYDVKM. CDR3 nucleotide sequence: TGTGCCAGCAGTCCAACAAGACTAGCGGCTTACGAGCAGTACTTC. Translated: CASSPTRLAAYEQYF.

This clone was seen a single time. The gene calls are TRBV7-2 and TRBJ1-1; D uncertain. From germline, CDR1 is SGHTA and CDR2 FQGNSA. The CDR3 has 15 residues. The V end lost 0 bases, the J end lost 0 bases, and 8 bases lay between the germline ends. CDR3: CASSLAANMNTEAFF. CDR3 in DNA: TGTGCCAGCAGCTTAGCGGCAAACATGAACACTGAAGCTTTCTTT.